What follows describes a single T cell receptor beta chain. What this receptor recognizes is not known. Nothing much larger sits one base from this clone, and base qualities are not available. Donors were healthy HIV-negative adults with no recently reported acute infections or vaccinations. Every donor was a Caucasian adult living in Nashville, Tennessee, USA. Magnetic negative selection was used to enrich CD4+ T cells, after which naive cells were positively selected on CD45RA and the negative fraction became the memory subset. Blood was collected by leukapheresis, and PBMCs were isolated by Ficoll-Histopaque density gradient centrifugation and then cryopreserved in liquid nitrogen vapor phase. Purity and quantity of every magnetically sorted T cell population were checked by analytical flow cytometry. From each sorted fraction, genomic DNA was isolated and quantified by UV absorbance on a Nanodrop 2000c.

Using the deep immunoSEQ assay, TCR CDR3 regions were amplified from genomic DNA by multiplex PCR. For each cell subset, the extracted genomic DNA was distributed evenly across all wells of several immunoSEQ 96-well plates, and each plate served as one replicate. Each replicate PCR for sorted subsets received roughly 0.2 ug genomic DNA, equal to roughly 29,000 T cell genomes. Purified libraries were measured with a Qubit 3.0 fluorometer, size-checked on a Bioanalyzer 2100, and measured again with the KAPA Library Quantification kit. A separate single-read 150-cycle Illumina NextSeq 550 flow cell was used to sequence each immunoSEQ 96-well plate. In the source study's methods: Because the immunoSEQ output held only junctional sequences and lacked quality scores, the filtering could not match the filtering applied to full-length reads. To assign V/J genes and CDR3, sequences were annotated against IMGT germline references using PyIR, a Python wrapper for IgBLAST v1.9. Reads were removed for weak V/J assignments (E-value above 1e-6), missing CDR3, stop codons, out-of-frame junctions, or ambiguous translated residues. V3J clonotypes were defined as sequences sharing the same inferred V gene, J gene, and CDR3 amino acid sequence. Percentage overlap between repertoires was calculated by dividing the number of shared unique clonotypes by the size of the smaller repertoire. Richness of each repertoire was evaluated using RTK rarefaction, the Chao1 estimator, and Recon v2.1 estimates of unobserved clonotypes. OLGA was used to compute generation probabilities for all TCRbeta clonotypes that the gDNA method yielded from a handful of donors. What TCRdb holds here is the immuneACCESS table cut down to in-frame rearrangements. Part of the clones is not present; checked against another copy, under half of the missing clones reflect an unresolved V gene, and the others are unexplained. V, J and clone size are taken as reported in that table, and D and trimming were inferred from the DNA itself. In this sample the table shows 2 million to 2.5 million clones, around 92% of which occur a single time. The top ten hold approximately 0.41% of the sample.

The sample comes from a study of shared clonotypes between healthy human individuals (TCRdb year 2020). About the full investigation: The cohort included three men and a couple of women between 18 and 49 years of age. For each donor, CD4 naive and CD4 memory were each run on three plates, CD8 naive on two plates, and CD8 memory on one plate. Blood TCR repertoires of about five healthy adults were deeply sequenced to estimate repertoire size and the extent of clonotype sharing between individuals. Libraries were prepared and TCR repertoires were sequenced by different laboratories using diverse techniques, in order to increase sequencing depth and limit assay-specific biases. Per donor, leukapheresis produced somewhere between about 0.9 and 10 billion PBMCs. Here is what the overall study found, with its caveats: Pairwise subsampling indicated that sequencing depth was expected to affect the degree of clonotype sharing among donors. Sampling was restricted to blood, and TCR repertoires in tissues likely differ from the TCR repertoires found in blood. Even with the large sequencing depth, rarefaction of the sorted-subset datasets indicated that sequencing was incomplete. Naive subsets generally had larger estimated clonotype richness than memory subsets did. The genetic and exposure-history diversity represented was limited by the small number of donors. Compared with non-shared clonotypes, the clonotypes found in all four sorted-subset donors had higher generation probabilities. Around 5.4% of naive CD4, around 4% of naive CD8, approximately 2% of memory CD4, and 0.4% of memory CD8 clonotypes were shared across a few donors.

The sample taken for sequencing was naive CD4+ T cells from PBMCs. The cell subset or site label of this sample denotes: CD45RA+ positively selected. This receptor was obtained from a man between 18 and 35 years old in good health. Some clones in this sample may be carry-over from other donors' samples.

CDR3 sequence: CASSLEGGFPPGANVLTF. At the DNA level, the sequence is TGTGCCAGCAGCTTGGAGGGGGGCTTTCCCCCTGGGGCCAACGTCCTGACTTTC. The chain is encoded by TRBV5-4 joined to TRBJ2-6, with the D call tentatively TRBD1 or TRBD2, each fitting 6 bases. Inclusive of the bounding cysteine and phenylalanine, the CDR3 is 18 residues long. CDR3 DNA is the only sequence kept; it has 54 bases, read in frame from the first base. V gives up 0 bases and J gives up 2 bases, and the segment between their germline ends measures 15 bases. Per the germline V gene (reference sequence), SGHNT is the CDR1 and YYREEE is the CDR2.